A selection of T cell receptor beta chains follows, all from one sample in a study of T-cell memory formation after mild COVID-19. Via MiXCR, TCRdb re-called the 5' RACE reads, giving one row per CDR3 protein. Of about 440,000 distinct CDR3 sequences in the sample, approximately 20% were seen once. Sequencing was carried out using PBMCs or a T cell subset sorted from them (not recorded which). The receptors were sampled from an adult woman who had mild COVID-19 (a few samples of this study predate the infection). Cell type and time point are not known. Both conserved end residues are part of each CDR3. D genes are given only for firm matches. Clone sizes are given selectively: once, few, many, or a class where the clone is expanded.

V,size,J,D,DNA,CDR3
TRBV24-1,-,TRBJ2-6,-,TGTGCCACCAGTGGCGGGGCTGGGGCCAACGTCCTGACTTTC,CATSGGAGANVLTF
TRBV5-1,many,TRBJ2-7,-,TGCGCCAGCAGCTTGGGATGGACCGGAGACGAGCAGTACTTC,CASSLGWTGDEQYF
TRBV5-1,-,TRBJ2-5,-,TGCGCCAGCAGCTTGGGCAGAACCCTTTTTGAGACCCAGTACTTC,CASSLGRTLFETQYF
TRBV12-3/TRBV12-4,-,TRBJ2-3,-,TGTGCCAGCAGTTTCGATGGCCCTAGGTCAGATACGCAGTATTTT,CASSFDGPRSDTQYF
TRBV7-9,few,TRBJ2-1,-,TGTGCCAGCAGCTTCTCCAGGGGCCCCCTAGGTGAGCAGTTCTTC,CASSFSRGPLGEQFF
TRBV7-6,many,TRBJ2-7,-,TGTGCCAGCAGCTTGGTGCGAGAGGAGCAGTACTTC,CASSLVREEQYF
TRBV11-3,-,TRBJ2-3,-,TGTGCCAGCAGCTCAAGGGAGGGACAAAACACAGATACGCAGTATTTT,CASSSREGQNTDTQYF
TRBV2,-,TRBJ2-1,TRBD1,TGTGCCAGCATCAGGGACAGGAAGTTCTTC,CASIRDRKFF
TRBV20-1,few,TRBJ1-1,TRBD1,TGCAGTGCTTCCCCGGGACAGGGTGGGACTGAAGCTTTCTTT,CSASPGQGGTEAFF
TRBV4-1,-,TRBJ1-1,-,TGCGCCAGCAGCCTGGGAATAGGCACTGAAGCTTTCTTT,CASSLGIGTEAFF
TRBV27,-,TRBJ2-7,-,TGTGCCAGCAGTTTATCGGCAGGACTCATATCCTACGAGCAGTACTTC,CASSLSAGLISYEQYF
TRBV3-1,-,TRBJ1-3,-,TGTGCCAGCAGCCCTAGGGGGTTTGGAAACACCATATATTTT,CASSPRGFGNTIYF